A single sample is the source of the 6 T cell receptor beta chains below, sequenced in a study of STAT3 mutations in large granular lymphocyte leukemia (dated by TCRdb to about 2019). Libraries were prepared through the immunoSEQ multiplex PCR assay. The table was pulled from immuneACCESS by TCRdb, which kept in-frame rearrangements only. Such tables lose some clones; where checked, under half of the loss comes from unresolved V genes, and the rest has no known cause. The sample includes 2,000 to 3,000 clones, with under 40% observed a single time. 63% of the sample is held by the ten biggest clonotypes. Here is what the overall study found, with its caveats: All T-LGLL patients had at least one immunodominant TCRbeta clonotype, and roughly half had multiple immunodominant subclonotypes.

Antigens for these TCRs are unknown. Specimen: PBMCs. Source of these receptors: a human donor with T large granular lymphocyte leukemia. Some clones in this sample may be carry-over from other donors' samples.

This clone was picked up a small number of times. This chain joins TRBV7-9 and TRBJ1-5; tentative D call: TRBD1 (5 bases). Germline lookup yields CDR1 SEHNR and CDR2 FQNEAQ (reference sequence). V lost 4 bases to trimming and J lost 4 bases, with 11 bases between them. CDR3 length: 14 amino acids. The CDR3 DNA reads as TGTGCCAGCAGCTCCTTAACAGGTAATCAGCCCCAGCATTTT. As protein: CASSSLTGNQPQHF.

The chain links TRBV30 to TRBJ1-2; possible D gene TRBD1, 5 bases. V lost 5 bases to trimming and J lost 2 bases, with 21 bases between them. CDR3 length: 16 residues. Per germline, CDR1 GTSNPN and CDR2 SVGIG (reference sequence). DNA of the CDR3: TGTGCCTGGGACCCCCGGGGAGCAGGGTCAAACTATGGCTACACCTTC. Translation gives CAWDPRGAGSNYGYTF.

The gene calls are TRBV7-9 and TRBJ1-6; D gene uncertain. This CDR3 has 12 amino acids. Germline CDR1 and CDR2: SEHNR and FQNEAQ (reference sequence). V was clipped by 5 bases and J by 7 bases, with 6 bases between them. The CDR3 bases are TGTGCCAGCAGCAACGGGAATTCACCCCTCCACTTT. Protein product: CASSNGNSPLHF.

This chain uses TRBV30 with TRBJ1-1, with TRBD1 matching over 11 bases. CDR1 GTSNPN and CDR2 SVGIG come from the germline V gene (reference sequence). The J segment lost 11 bases and the V segment lost 4 bases, leaving 15 bases of the junction unmatched. The CDR3 has 15 residues. Here the CDR3 DNA reads TGTGCCTGGACCAACGAGGGGGACAGGGGGTCTCGGGCTTTCTTT. Protein product: CAWTNEGDRGSRAFF.

V and J are TRBV5-1 and TRBJ2-7; D gene uncertain. There are 12 residues in the CDR3. Germline V gene lookup returns CDR1 SGHRS and CDR2 YFSETQ. V lost 4 bases, J lost 5 bases, and 10 bases lay in between. CDR3 in amino acids: CASSLGRNEQYF. In DNA, the CDR3 is TGCGCCAGCAGCCTCGGCCGCAACGAGCAGTACTTC. Filled out from reference TRBV5-1 and TRBJ2-7, the complete variable domain reads KAGVTQTPRYLIKTRGQQVTLSCSPISGHRSVSWYQQTPGQGLQFLFEYFSETQRNKGNFPGRFSGRQFSNSRSEMNVSTLELGDSALYLCASSLGRNEQYFGPGTRLTVT.

The chain recombines TRBV7-9 with TRBJ2-7; possibly TRBD2 for D (5 bases). The CDR3 length is 13 residues. Germline values: CDR1 SEHNR, CDR2 FQNEAQ (reference sequence). Between the trimmed V and J ends, which lost 3 bases and 3 bases, there was a span of 9 bases. CDR3 in DNA: TGTGCCAGCAGCTTTGGTGACTACTACGAGCAGTACTTC. The encoded protein is CASSFGDYYEQYF.